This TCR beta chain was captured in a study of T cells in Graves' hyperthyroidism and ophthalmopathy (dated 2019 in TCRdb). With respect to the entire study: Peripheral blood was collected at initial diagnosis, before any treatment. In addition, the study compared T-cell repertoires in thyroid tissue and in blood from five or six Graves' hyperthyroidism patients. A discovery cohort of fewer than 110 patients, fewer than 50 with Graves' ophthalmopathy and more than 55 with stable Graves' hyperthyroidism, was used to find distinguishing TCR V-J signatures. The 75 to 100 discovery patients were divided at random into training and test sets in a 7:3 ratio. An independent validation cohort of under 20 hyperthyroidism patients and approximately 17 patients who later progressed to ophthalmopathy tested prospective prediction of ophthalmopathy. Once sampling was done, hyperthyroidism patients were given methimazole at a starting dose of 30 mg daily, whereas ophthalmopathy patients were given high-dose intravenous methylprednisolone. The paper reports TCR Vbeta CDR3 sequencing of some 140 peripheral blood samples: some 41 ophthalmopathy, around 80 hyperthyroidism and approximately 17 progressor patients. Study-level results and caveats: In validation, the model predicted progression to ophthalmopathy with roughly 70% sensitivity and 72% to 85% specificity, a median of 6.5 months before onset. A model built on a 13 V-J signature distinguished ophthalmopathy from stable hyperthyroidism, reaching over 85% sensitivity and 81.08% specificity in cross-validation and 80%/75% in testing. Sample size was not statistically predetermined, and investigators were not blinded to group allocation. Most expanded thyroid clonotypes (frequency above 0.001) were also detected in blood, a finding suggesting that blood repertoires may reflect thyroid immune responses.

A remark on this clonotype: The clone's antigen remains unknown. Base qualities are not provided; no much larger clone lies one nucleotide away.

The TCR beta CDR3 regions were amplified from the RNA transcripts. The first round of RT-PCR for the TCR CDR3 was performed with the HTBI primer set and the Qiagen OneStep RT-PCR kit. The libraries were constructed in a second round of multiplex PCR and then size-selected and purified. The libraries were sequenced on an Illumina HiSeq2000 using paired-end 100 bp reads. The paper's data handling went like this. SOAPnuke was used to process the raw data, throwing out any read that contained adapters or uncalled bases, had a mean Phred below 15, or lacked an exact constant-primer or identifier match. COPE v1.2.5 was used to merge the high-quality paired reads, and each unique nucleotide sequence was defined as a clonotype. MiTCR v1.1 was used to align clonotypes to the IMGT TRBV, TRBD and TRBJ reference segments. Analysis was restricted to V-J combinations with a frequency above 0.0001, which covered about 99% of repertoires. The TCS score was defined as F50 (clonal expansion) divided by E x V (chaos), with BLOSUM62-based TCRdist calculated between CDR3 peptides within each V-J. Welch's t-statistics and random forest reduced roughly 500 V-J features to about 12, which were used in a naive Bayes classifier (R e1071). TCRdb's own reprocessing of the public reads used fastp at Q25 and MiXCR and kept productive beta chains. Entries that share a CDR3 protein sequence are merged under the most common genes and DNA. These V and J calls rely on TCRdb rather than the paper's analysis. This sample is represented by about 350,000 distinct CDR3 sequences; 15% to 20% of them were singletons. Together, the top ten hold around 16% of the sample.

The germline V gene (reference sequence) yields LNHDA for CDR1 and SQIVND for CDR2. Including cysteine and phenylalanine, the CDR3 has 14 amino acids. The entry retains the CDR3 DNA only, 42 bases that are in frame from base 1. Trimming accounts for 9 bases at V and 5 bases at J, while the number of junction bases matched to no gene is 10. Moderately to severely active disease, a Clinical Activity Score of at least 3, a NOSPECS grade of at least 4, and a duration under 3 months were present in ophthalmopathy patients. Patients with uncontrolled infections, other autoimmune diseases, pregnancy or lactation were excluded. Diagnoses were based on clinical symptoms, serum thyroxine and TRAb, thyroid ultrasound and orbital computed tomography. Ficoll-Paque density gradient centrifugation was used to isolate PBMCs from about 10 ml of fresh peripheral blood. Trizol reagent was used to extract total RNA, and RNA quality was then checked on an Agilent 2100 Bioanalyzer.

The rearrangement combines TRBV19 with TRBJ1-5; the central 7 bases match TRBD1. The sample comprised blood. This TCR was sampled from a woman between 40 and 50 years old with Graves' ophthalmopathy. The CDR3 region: CASRPPGQYQPQHF. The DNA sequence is TGTGCCAGCCGACCTCCGGGACAGTATCAGCCCCAGCATTTT.